The sequence of this T cell receptor beta chain was determined in a study of blood T cell repertoires in COVID-19. The CDR3 has 16 residues. V gave up 0 bases and J gave up 3 bases; unmatched junction bases: 6. Germline V gene lookup returns CDR1 KGHSH and CDR2 LQKENI. TCRdb's copy holds only in-frame clones and misses some; the assay was immunoSEQ multiplex PCR. The sample includes under 60,000 clones, roughly 82% seen only once; the top ten take approximately 7%. The V and J genes are TRBV18 and TRBJ2-7, with TRBD2 matching over 9 bases. The origin of this receptor is a man aged 40-49 years with acute or convalescent COVID-19. Sequenced input: peripheral blood. The CDR3 DNA is TGTGCCAGCTCACCACCGGCGGGGGGGCTCTTCTACGAGCAGTACTTC. Protein product: CASSPPAGGLFYEQYF.